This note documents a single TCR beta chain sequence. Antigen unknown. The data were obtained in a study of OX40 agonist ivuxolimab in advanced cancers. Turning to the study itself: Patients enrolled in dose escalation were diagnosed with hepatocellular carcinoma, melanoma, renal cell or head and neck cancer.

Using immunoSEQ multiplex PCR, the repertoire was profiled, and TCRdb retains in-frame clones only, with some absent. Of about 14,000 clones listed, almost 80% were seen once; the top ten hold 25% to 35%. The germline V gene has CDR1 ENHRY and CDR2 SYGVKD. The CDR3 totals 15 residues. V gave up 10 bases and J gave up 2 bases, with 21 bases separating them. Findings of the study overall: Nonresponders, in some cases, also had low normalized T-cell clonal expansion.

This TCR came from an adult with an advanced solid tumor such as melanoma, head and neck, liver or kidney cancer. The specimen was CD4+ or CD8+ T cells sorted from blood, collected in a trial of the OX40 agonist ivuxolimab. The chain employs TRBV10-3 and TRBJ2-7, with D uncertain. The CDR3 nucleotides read TGTGCCACCCCCCCCCTGTCGGGTAACCCCTACGAGCAGTACTTC. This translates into CATPPLSGNPYEQYF.